Listed here is a single TCR beta chain. Which antigen it targets is not known. Base qualities were left out, and no much larger clone turns up one base away. The source of the sample is a study of long-term antiretroviral therapy in people with HIV (dated by TCRdb to 2022 to 2024). With regard to the full study: The earliest samples were collected roughly a decade before the 2015 WHO recommendation for immediate ART, at a time when ART was usually postponed until CD4 counts fell. This retrospective serial study examined whether starting ART and sustained HIV suppression were associated with changes in the composition and diversity of the TRB repertoire in peripheral blood. The cohort contributed about 200 cryopreserved PBMC samples from 30 adults with confirmed HIV infection, collected serially over a mean of 6 years (range 1-12). Of the roughly 30 participants with HIV, ten to eleven were female. No cross-contamination during QIAcube processing turned up in test extractions that ran a monoclonal T-cell line alongside more than 30 polyclonal samples.

Inclusion was restricted to participants for whom at least one PBMC sample before ART initiation and at least two post-ART samples were available. Every participant with HIV received treatment in the United States of America. Cryopreserved samples of about 0.95-11 million PBMC were thawed and washed before DNA extraction. At the time of the earliest PBMC sample for each participant with HIV, ages ranged from about 23 to 60 years. Each participant contributed PBMC samples from 1-4 timepoints before ART initiation and 2-8 timepoints after ART initiation, with a median of 7 samples. Serial HIV viral load, CD4+ T-cell count, ART history and demographic data were obtained for every participant. A Qiagen kit on a QIAcube was used to extract genomic DNA from unsorted PBMC, with samples processed in batches of 12. Results and caveats for the whole study, not just this receptor: Narrower CDR3 length ranges were observed in HIV repertoires than in controls, and an antigen-experienced repertoire with only a slight naive shift after ART was suggested by the network structure. Starting ART was linked to a significant rise in TRB diversity, yet even with long-term ART the diversity remained significantly lower than in transplant donor controls. The samples span the years 2004 to 2017, and the ART regimens used at that time may not be as effective as current regimens. Inferences about post-ART repertoire changes were limited because no data were available on ART adherence, viral resistance or therapy changes. Limited PBMC availability meant only the TCR beta chain was sequenced, without alpha chain pairing. Because pre-ART samples had limited cell numbers, unsorted PBMC were profiled rather than sorted CD4+ and CD8+ T cells. At every time point, the repertoire was dominated by expanded TRB clones first identified before ART initiation, although this dominance fluctuated and, in many PLHIV, declined after ART.

The immunoSEQ hsTCRB v3.0 assay was used at survey level resolution to sequence the TRB variable region. The target sequencing depth for TRB was about 40,000-55,000 T-cell genomes per sample. An Illumina MiSeq with a v3 150-cycle kit was used to sequence the pooled TRB libraries. The authors processed their data as follows. Analysis of repertoires was carried out in R inside a reproducible Nextflow workflow spanning QC, data transformation and analysis. LymphoSeq2, an R package for exploring AIRR-Seq data, was used to implement the custom analyses. Four samples that yielded fewer than 5000 total TRB sequences were excluded, so that 150 to 200 HIV repertoires were analyzed. Of the approximately 190 retained HIV repertoires, about 59 were collected before and around 130 after ART initiation. Each repertoire was downsampled to 5000 TRB nucleotide sequences, and summary statistics were averaged across 100 downsampling iterations. The analysis kept only TRB sequences whose CDR3 regions were at least seven amino acids long. Two measures captured diversity: a Shannon entropy-derived clonality score and the Gini coefficient. In repertoire networks, the top 5000 CDR3 amino acid sequences were linked whenever an edit distance of one separated two sequences. For TRB CDR3 amino acid sequences, GLIPH2 was used to predict antigen specificity groups and MHC restriction. To flag known associations with CMV, EBV, HIV or tissue antigens, CDR3 amino acid sequences were compared against VDJdb and McPAS-TCR. Pre-ART, post-ART and control groups were compared with Wilcoxon signed-rank tests and Holm-Bonferroni correction. TCRdb stores this immuneACCESS table with in-frame sequences only. Part of the clones is absent; in the studies checked, under half of the shortfall reflects unresolved V genes, and no reason is known for the rest. V, J and clone size derive from that table, while D and trimming were established from the DNA sequence. This sample holds under 20,000 clones; 60% to 80% were observed only once. The biggest ten clones account for approximately 15% of the sample.

The input for sequencing was unsorted PBMCs, taken 1.5 years before starting antiretroviral therapy. The receptor comes from a woman aged 50 to 60 with HIV.

At the DNA level, the sequence is TGCGCCAGCAGCCCCTCAGGGCCACGGGGTAATTCACCCCTCCACTTT. Translated, this is CASSPSGPRGNSPLHF. This chain joins TRBV5-1 to TRBJ1-6; TRBD1 could be the D gene, as 5 bases match. Trimming removed 4 bases from V and 6 bases from J, leaving 17 bases between the germline ends. From a lookup of the germline V gene, CDR1 and CDR2 are SGHRS and YFSETQ. From the cysteine through the phenylalanine, the CDR3 covers 16 amino acids. Of all the DNA, just the CDR3 is kept, 48 bases in frame from base 1.